This entry lists 18 T cell receptor beta chains sequenced from one sample in a study of radiotherapy plus CTLA-4 blockade in lung cancer. Generated by immunoSEQ multiplex PCR, the TCRdb table keeps only in-frame clones and is missing some. The sample lists about 120,000 clones, more than 65% occurring once. The sequences come from peripheral blood, collected from a patient treated with radiotherapy plus ipilimumab. All receptors derive from a human donor with non-small cell lung cancer who had a partial response to radiotherapy plus ipilimumab.

The genes are TRBV2 and TRBJ2-7; 12 bases match TRBD2. Germline V gives CDR1 SNHLY, CDR2 FYNNEI. Trimming removed 5 bases from V and 6 bases from J; junction bases left unmatched: 5. CDR3 length: 14 residues. The CDR3 region is CASSLAGGLSEQYF. CDR3 coding DNA: TGTGCCAGCAGTCTAGCGGGAGGGCTAAGCGAGCAGTACTTC.

The V and J genes are TRBV6-1 and TRBJ1-5; D may be TRBD1 (5 bases). Per the germline V gene, CDR1 is MNHNS and CDR2 is SASEGT. The ends were cut back, 3 bases at V and 5 bases at J, with 17 bases in the middle. The CDR3 runs to 16 residues. This chain's CDR3 is CASSDWLTGIHQPQHF. DNA of the CDR3: TGTGCCAGCAGTGACTGGCTTACAGGAATCCATCAGCCCCAGCATTTT.

The chain employs TRBV6-1 and TRBJ2-7; D is possibly TRBD1 (7 bases). V lost 9 bases and J 2 bases, leaving 14 bases between the germline ends. The CDR3 consists of 13 residues. Germline assignment: CDR1 MNHNS and CDR2 SASEGT. Here the CDR3 DNA reads TGTGCCAGTGATCAGGGGGGAGCCTACGAGCAGTACTTC. This codes for CASDQGGAYEQYF.

The V gene is TRBV5-1, the J gene TRBJ1-1; perhaps TRBD1 as D (5 bases). The CDR3 totals 14 residues. The V and J ends lost 1 base and 3 bases respectively, with 10 bases between them. Germline V gives CDR1 SGHRS, CDR2 YFSETQ. CDR3 nucleotide sequence: TGCGCCAGCAGCTTGTCAGGGTTAGACACTGAAGCTTTCTTT. This sequence encodes CASSLSGLDTEAFF. The full variable domain, completed using reference TRBV5-1 and TRBJ1-1, is KAGVTQTPRYLIKTRGQQVTLSCSPISGHRSVSWYQQTPGQGLQFLFEYFSETQRNKGNFPGRFSGRQFSNSRSEMNVSTLELGDSALYLCASSLSGLDTEAFFGQGTRLTVV.

This clone showed up just once. The chain is built from TRBV5-5 and TRBJ2-7, with a possible D match to TRBD2 (6 bases). CDR3 length equals 15 residues. Trimming removed 0 bases from V and 0 bases from J, with 10 bases in between. CDR1 SGHKS and CDR2 YYEKEE come from the germline V gene (reference sequence). The CDR3 DNA sequence: TGTGCCAGCAGCTTGGTATGGGACTTCTCCTACGAGCAGTACGTC. Translation: CASSLVWDFSYEQYV.

Only a few counts were recorded for this clone. The chain uses TRBV30 and TRBJ2-1; D is perhaps TRBD1 (6 bases). Per the germline V gene, CDR1 is GTSNPN and CDR2 is SVGIG (reference sequence). The CDR3 contains 12 residues. Trimming pared 8 bases from V and 0 bases from J, leaving 8 bases between. DNA for the CDR3: TGTGCCACAGGGAGCTCCTACAATGAGCAGTTCTTC. Translation: CATGSSYNEQFF. Full variable domain (outside the CDR3, taken from reference TRBV30 and TRBJ2-1): SQTIHQWPATLVQPVGSPLSLECTVEGTSNPNLYWYRQAAGRGLQLLFYSVGIGQISSEVPQNLSASRPQDRQFILSSKKLLLSDSGFYLCATGSSYNEQFFGPGTRLTVL.

This clone has just a few counts. The chain is built from TRBV18 and TRBJ2-2, with a weak D call TRBD1 (6 bases). Trimming cost V 1 base and J 1 base, with 7 bases left between them. The CDR3 is 15 amino acids. Germline V gene lookup returns CDR1 KGHSH and CDR2 LQKENI. CDR3 nucleotides: TGTGCCAGCTCACCACAGACAGGGAACACCGGGGAGCTGTTTTTT. Its protein is CASSPQTGNTGELFF.

This clone is a singleton in its sample. J is TRBJ1-5 and V is TRBV18; perhaps TRBD1 as D (5 bases). Trimming removed 3 bases from V and 1 base from J, with 10 bases in between. The CDR3 loop spans 15 amino acids. Germline V gene data show CDR1 as KGHSH and CDR2 as LQKENI. DNA of the CDR3: TGTGCCAGCTCACCGGACACGTTAAGCAATCAGCCCCAGCATTTT. It specifies CASSPDTLSNQPQHF.

The J gene is TRBJ1-3, the V gene TRBV30; D is unclear. There are 16 residues in the CDR3. V was clipped by 0 bases and J by 0 bases, with 12 bases between them. CDR1 and CDR2 from the germline V gene are GTSNPN and SVGIG (reference sequence). CDR3 residues: CAWSVHVQYSGNTIYF. DNA for the CDR3: TGTGCCTGGAGTGTACACGTACAGTACTCTGGAAACACCATATATTTT.

This clone was seen more than once but under ten times. CDR3 residues: CASSLTPGGNYGYTF. The CDR3 DNA is TGTGCCAGCAGTCTCACCCCAGGGGGCAACTATGGCTACACCTTC. V usage is TRBV28 and J usage is TRBJ1-2; 8 bases fit TRBD1. J lost 2 bases, V lost 5 bases, and 7 bases had no gene match. Germline loops: CDR1 MDHEN, CDR2 SYDVKM. This CDR3 comprises 15 residues.

This chain connects TRBV2 to TRBJ1-1, with 7 positions matching TRBD1. This CDR3 comprises 15 residues. V lost 2 bases, J lost 4 bases, and 7 bases stayed unmatched. Germline CDR1 and CDR2: SNHLY and FYNNEI. CDR3 nucleotides: TGTGCCAGCAGTGAATCGCTGACAGGGAGCACTGAAGCTTTCTTT. This translates into CASSESLTGSTEAFF.

In this sample, this clone turned up once. The V call is TRBV18, the J call TRBJ1-3, with 10 bases identical to TRBD1. The V and J ends lost 5 bases and 8 bases, in that order; junction bases with no gene match: 3. Germline assignment: CDR1 KGHSH and CDR2 LQKENI. The CDR3 is 13 amino acids. CDR3 amino acids: CASSRQGADTIYF. As DNA, the CDR3 is TGTGCCAGCTCAAGACAGGGGGCGGACACCATATATTTT.

The rearrangement joins TRBV5-1 to TRBJ2-6; the D is unclear. V gave up 0 bases and J gave up 0 bases, with 4 bases separating them. Germline-derived CDR1 and CDR2 are SGHRS and YFSETQ. The CDR3 has 15 amino acids. In DNA form, the CDR3 reads TGCGCCAGCAGCTTGGAGAGCTCTGGGGCCAACGTCCTGACTTTC. Translated, it gives CASSLESSGANVLTF.

V usage is TRBV6-5 and J usage is TRBJ1-2; D is unclear. The V gene's germline CDR1 is MNHEY and CDR2 SVGAGI. The CDR3 is 14 amino acids. The V end was cut by 0 bases, the J end by 5 bases, with 10 bases between. The CDR3 DNA sequence: TGTGCCAGCAGTTACTCCGGGATTTCTTATGGCTACACCTTC. Its protein is CASSYSGISYGYTF.

This clone has a handful of counts. One end of the junction does not line up with germline, which may come from a read error. This CDR3 reads CASSLIRVETQYF. DNA for the CDR3: TGTGCTAGCAGCTTAATCAGGGTTGAGACCCAGTACTTC. The chain links TRBV7-7 to TRBJ2-5; perhaps TRBD1 as D (5 bases). CDR3 length: 13 residues. Germline lookup yields CDR1 SSHAT and CDR2 FNYEAQ (reference sequence).

The CDR3 coding sequence is TGTGCCACCAGCAGAGATGGGACAGGGGATGGTGCTTTCTTT. Protein sequence: CATSRDGTGDGAFF. The V call is TRBV15, the J call TRBJ1-1, with 10 bases fitting TRBD1. V was clipped by 0 bases and J by 11 bases; unmatched bases: 6. Germline lookup yields CDR1 LNHNV and CDR2 YYDKDF (reference sequence). The length of the CDR3 is 14 residues.

The V and J genes are TRBV7-2 and TRBJ2-3; D is possibly TRBD2 (6 bases). The CDR3 loop spans 15 amino acids. Germline lookup yields CDR1 SGHTA and CDR2 FQGNSA. The V end was cut by 5 bases, the J end by 3 bases, with 15 bases between. The CDR3: CASSDSTGVTDTQYF. The CDR3 bases are TGTGCCAGCAGCGACTCAACGGGAGTGACAGATACGCAGTATTTT.

This clone was counted a few times. The chain carries TRBV27 and TRBJ1-2, with D possibly TRBD1 on 6 matching bases. This CDR3 has 14 residues. The germline CDR1 and CDR2 sequences are MNHEY and SMNVEV (reference sequence). The V end was cut by 2 bases, the J end by 0 bases, with 7 bases between. CDR3 nucleotide sequence: TGTGCCAGCAGTTTAGGGACACCTAACTATGGCTACACCTTC. Its translation: CASSLGTPNYGYTF.